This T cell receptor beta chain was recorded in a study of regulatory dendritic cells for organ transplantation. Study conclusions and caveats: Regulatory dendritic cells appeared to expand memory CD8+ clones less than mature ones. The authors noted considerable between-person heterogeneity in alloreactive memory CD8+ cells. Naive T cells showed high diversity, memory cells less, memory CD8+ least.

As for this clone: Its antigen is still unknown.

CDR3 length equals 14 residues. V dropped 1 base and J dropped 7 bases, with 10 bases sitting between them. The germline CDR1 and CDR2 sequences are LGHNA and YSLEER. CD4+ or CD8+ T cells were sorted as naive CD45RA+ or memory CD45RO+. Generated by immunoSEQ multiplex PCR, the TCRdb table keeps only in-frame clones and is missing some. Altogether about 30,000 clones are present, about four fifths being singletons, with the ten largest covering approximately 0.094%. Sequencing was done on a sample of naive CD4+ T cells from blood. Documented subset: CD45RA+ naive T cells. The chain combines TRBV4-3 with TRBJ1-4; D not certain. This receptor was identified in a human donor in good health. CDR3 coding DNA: TGCGCCAGCAGCCAAGGTCAGGCGAGTGAAAAACTGTTTTTT. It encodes CASSQGQASEKLFF.